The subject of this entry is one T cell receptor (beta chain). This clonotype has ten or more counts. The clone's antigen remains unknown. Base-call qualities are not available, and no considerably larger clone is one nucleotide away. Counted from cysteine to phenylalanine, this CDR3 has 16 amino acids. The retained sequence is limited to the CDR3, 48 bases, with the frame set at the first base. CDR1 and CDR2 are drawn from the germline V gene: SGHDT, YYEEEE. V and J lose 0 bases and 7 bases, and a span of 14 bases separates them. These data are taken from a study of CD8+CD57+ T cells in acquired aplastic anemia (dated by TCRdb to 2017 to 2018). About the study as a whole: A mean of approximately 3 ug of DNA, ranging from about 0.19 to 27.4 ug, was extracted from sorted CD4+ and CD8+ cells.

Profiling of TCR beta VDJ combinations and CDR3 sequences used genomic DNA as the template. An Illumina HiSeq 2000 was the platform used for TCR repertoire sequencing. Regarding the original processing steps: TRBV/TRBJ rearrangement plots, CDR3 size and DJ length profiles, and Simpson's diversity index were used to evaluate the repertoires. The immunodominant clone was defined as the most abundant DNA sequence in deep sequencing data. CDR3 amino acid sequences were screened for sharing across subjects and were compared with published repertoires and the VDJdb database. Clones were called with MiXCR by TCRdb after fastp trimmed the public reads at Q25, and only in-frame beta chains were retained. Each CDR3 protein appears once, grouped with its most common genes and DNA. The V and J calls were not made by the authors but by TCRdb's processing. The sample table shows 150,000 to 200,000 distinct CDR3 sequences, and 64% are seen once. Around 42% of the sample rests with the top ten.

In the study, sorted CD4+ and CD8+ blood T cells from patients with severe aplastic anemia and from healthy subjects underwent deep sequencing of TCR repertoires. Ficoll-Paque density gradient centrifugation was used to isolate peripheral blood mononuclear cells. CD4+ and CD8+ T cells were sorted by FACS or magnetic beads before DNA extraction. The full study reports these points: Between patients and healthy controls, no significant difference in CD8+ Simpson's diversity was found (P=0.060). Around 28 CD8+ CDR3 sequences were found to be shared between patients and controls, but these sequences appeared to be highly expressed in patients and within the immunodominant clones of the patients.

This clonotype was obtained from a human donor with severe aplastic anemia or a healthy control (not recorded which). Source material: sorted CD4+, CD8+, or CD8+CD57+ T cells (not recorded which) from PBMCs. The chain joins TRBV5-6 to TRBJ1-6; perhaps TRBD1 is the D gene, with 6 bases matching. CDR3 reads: CASSLAGTLVNSPLHF. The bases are TGTGCCAGCAGCTTGGCCGGGACACTCGTAAATTCACCCCTCCACTTT.